This T cell receptor beta chain was sequenced for a study of blood T cell repertoires in COVID-19. Study context: The analysed material was cDNA or gDNA that came from T cells, B-cell-depleted T cells, or PBMCs.

Original methodology: Amplification of reference gene primers was used by the study to estimate nucleated cell counts. Libraries were prepared by immunoSEQ multiplex PCR; TCRdb keeps only in-frame clonotypes and omits some of them. V and J calls and clone size are those listed in that table; D and trimming were worked out from the DNA. The sample holds 250,000 to 350,000 clones, 90% seen once. Cohorts were determined from participant-reported clinical history. Recovered status in Cohort 3 required two negative PCRs, clearance, or symptom resolution. This CDR3 has 16 amino acids. The germline V gene encodes CDR1 KGHSY and CDR2 FQNENV. Losses at the gene ends were 2 bases for V and 3 bases for J; bases not matched to a gene: 7.

The chain links TRBV16 to TRBJ2-7, with 10 bases lining up with TRBD1. Sample: PBMCs or T cells enriched from blood (not recorded which). This sequence was found in a man aged 55 to 69 who had recovered from COVID-19. The CDR3 protein is CASSQGRGQGVYEQYF. DNA of the CDR3: TGTGCCAGCAGCCAAGGACGAGGACAGGGGGTCTACGAGCAGTACTTC.